Here is one T cell receptor beta chain with its context. Its matching antigen is unknown. The CDR3 totals 15 residues. Germline V gives CDR1 MNHEY, CDR2 SVGEGT. V trimming: 2 bases; J trimming: 2 bases; junction bases outside the gene matches: 4. TCRdb reanalysed the 5' RACE reads using MiXCR and keeps one entry per CDR3 protein. Seen here are under 40,000 distinct CDR3 sequences, roughly 4.9% observed once, and the top ten hold approximately 25%. The data originate from a study of spatial heterogeneity in lung cancer. The time point denotes: sample taken at primary tumor resection. General study findings and limits: There were more appearances of ubiquitous expanded tumor TCRs in blood at resection than at follow-up.

This TCR derives from a female donor with early-stage non-small cell lung cancer. This chain connects TRBV6-2 or TRBV6-3 to TRBJ2-5; 8 positions match TRBD2. The material was PBMCs, obtained at surgery. The CDR3 is CASSYTGGTQETQYF. The DNA for the CDR3 is TGTGCCAGCAGTTACACGGGGGGGACTCAAGAGACCCAGTACTTC.